One and the same sample provided the 12 T cell receptor beta chains below, sequenced in a study of a mutant IDH1 vaccine in newly diagnosed glioma. TCRdb's copy holds only in-frame clones and misses some; the assay was immunoSEQ multiplex PCR. The table lists fewer than 55,000 clones, around three fifths of them singletons. These receptors have no known antigen. Time point reported: week 47, end of study. The investigators gave 300 ug of mutant IDH1 20-mer peptide in each vaccine dose, together with topical imiquimod. This material consisted of peripheral blood mononuclear cells (PBMCs), taken from a glioma patient whose treatment included an IDH1 peptide vaccine. These receptor sequences come from a man in his forties with glioma. Some clones in this sample may be carry-over from other donors' samples.

This clone was recorded a few times. The CDR3 loop is CASSADRNTEAFF. CDR3 nucleotides: TGTGCCAGCAGCGCCGACAGGAACACTGAAGCTTTCTTT. The chain combines TRBV2 with TRBJ1-1; D may be TRBD1 (5 bases). The CDR3 is 13 residues long. Trimming took 6 bases from V and 1 from J, leaving 9 bases between them. Germline V gene data show CDR1 as SNHLY and CDR2 as FYNNEI.

The CDR3 nucleotides read TGCGCCAGCAGCTTGGGTTTAGCGGGGTACAATGAGCAGTTCTTC. Residues: CASSLGLAGYNEQFF. The rearrangement joins TRBV5-1 to TRBJ2-1, with TRBD2 matching 8 bases. V trimming: 0 bases; J trimming: 4 bases; junction bases outside the gene matches: 3. From germline, CDR1 is SGHRS and CDR2 YFSETQ. CDR3 size: 15 residues.

This sequence joins TRBV6-6 and TRBJ1-1, with TRBD1 identical over 7 bases. Germline lookup yields CDR1 MNHNY and CDR2 SVGAGI (reference sequence). The V gene end was trimmed by 5 bases and the J gene end by 10 bases; junction bases not matched to a gene: 7. The CDR3 covers 12 residues. The CDR3 reads CASSPDRAGAFF. Here the CDR3 DNA reads TGTGCCAGCAGTCCAGACAGGGCTGGAGCTTTCTTT.

The chain combines TRBV21-1 with TRBJ1-1. TRBV21-1 is annotated as a pseudogene. The CDR3 is 13 amino acids. CDR3 coding DNA: TGTGCCAGCAGCAAAGCGCGAAACACTGAAGCTTTCTTT. The encoded protein is CASSKARNTEAFF.

V gene TRBV2 combines with J gene TRBJ2-7, with TRBD2 matching over 13 bases. The germline V gene has CDR1 SNHLY and CDR2 FYNNEI. CDR3 length equals 18 residues. V shed 6 bases and J 7 bases; nucleotides not matched to a gene: 18. Written as DNA, the CDR3 is TGTGCCAGCAGCTATGGACTAGCGGGGGAGTCCCACCGGAGGGAGCAGTACTTC. It yields the protein CASSYGLAGESHRREQYF.

This clone was seen more than once but under ten times. The V and J genes are TRBV5-1 and TRBJ2-7; TRBD1 agrees at 7 bases. Losses at the gene ends were 4 bases for V and 4 bases for J; bases not matched to a gene: 11. Germline V CDR1 and CDR2: SGHRS, YFSETQ. The CDR3 consists of 15 residues. The CDR3: CASSTRTGGDYEQYF. CDR3 coding DNA: TGCGCCAGCAGCACCCGGACAGGTGGGGATTACGAGCAGTACTTC.

The chain couples TRBV7-6 to TRBJ1-1; D is unresolved. There are 14 residues in the CDR3. The V end was cut by 3 bases, the J end by 1 base, with 9 bases between. CDR1 is SGHVS, CDR2 FNYEAQ, per germline. DNA of the CDR3: TGTGCCAGCAGCTTTTTGGATCCGAACACTGAAGCTTTCTTT. Its protein product is CASSFLDPNTEAFF.

The V and J genes are TRBV19 and TRBJ2-4, with D possibly TRBD2 on 6 matching bases. Per germline, CDR1 LNHDA and CDR2 SQIVND (reference sequence). The CDR3 length is 16 residues. Trimming removed 3 bases at V and 0 bases at J, with 12 bases between. The CDR3 reads CASSIPRGIAKNIQYF. The CDR3 DNA sequence: TGTGCCAGTAGTATCCCCCGGGGGATAGCCAAAAACATTCAGTACTTC.

This chain uses TRBV4-2 with TRBJ2-5, with D possibly being TRBD2 (5 bases). Germline CDR1 and CDR2: LGHNA and YNFKEQ. The CDR3 extends over 15 amino acids. Trimming removed 1 base from V and 4 bases from J, with 13 bases in between. The CDR3 nucleotides are TGTGCCAGCAGCCAAGGAGGGTATATGTCAGAGACCCAGTACTTC. It is translated as CASSQGGYMSETQYF.

This clone has a single count. The chain has TRBV11-2 and TRBJ2-1; no clear D gene. The CDR3 has 11 residues. Trimming pared 5 bases from V and 7 bases from J, leaving 6 bases between. Germline assignment: CDR1 SGHAT and CDR2 FQNNGV. The CDR3 bases are TGTGCCAGCAGCCATGGGAATGAGCAGTTCTTC. It encodes CASSHGNEQFF.

The J gene is TRBJ1-5, the V gene TRBV5-1, with a weak D call TRBD1 (5 bases). V was trimmed by 4 bases and J by 3 bases, leaving 17 bases between them. The CDR3 consists of 16 residues. Germline lookup yields CDR1 SGHRS and CDR2 YFSETQ. The CDR3 region is CASSTGTGGINQPQHF. The CDR3 region has the DNA TGCGCCAGCAGCACAGGCACTGGGGGGATCAATCAGCCCCAGCATTTT.

This chain's CDR3 is CASSLGLATDTQYF. Here the CDR3 DNA reads TGCGCCAGCAGCTTGGGACTAGCGACAGATACGCAGTATTTT. This chain links TRBV5-1 with TRBJ2-3; 8 bases line up with TRBD2. Germline V gives CDR1 SGHRS, CDR2 YFSETQ. The CDR3 sequence is 14 residues long. V was clipped by 0 bases and J by 3 bases; unmatched bases: 0.